This T cell receptor (beta chain) derives from a study of sequential checkpoint blockade in melanoma. Treatment defined: randomized to nivolumab then ipilimumab (arm A) or the reverse (arm B). DNA-damaging chemotherapy had not been given to any patient beforehand. From thawed PBMCs, live CD3+CD8+ cells negative for CD19 and CD56 were sorted. From germline, CDR1 is PRHDT and CDR2 FYEKMQ (reference sequence). The CDR3 has 15 residues. V shed 5 bases and J 2 bases; nucleotides not matched to a gene: 5. Sequencing was performed with immunoSEQ multiplex PCR; in TCRdb, only in-frame clones are kept and a portion is missing. This table has tens of thousands of clones, approximately 88% appearing once.

Material: CD8+ T cells sorted from blood (inferred from file names), obtained from a patient given nivolumab and ipilimumab in sequence. The sequence was collected from a human donor with melanoma. The J gene is TRBJ2-7, the V gene TRBV13; 11 bases line up with TRBD2. In nucleotides, the CDR3 is TGTGCCAGCAGCCCCGGGACTAGCGGCACCTACGAGCAGTACTTC. This sequence encodes CASSPGTSGTYEQYF.